The rows below give T cell receptor beta chains drawn from one sample of a study of T-cell memory formation after mild COVID-19. From the 5' RACE reads, TCRdb called clonotypes with MiXCR, one entry per CDR3 protein. The sample has a few hundred thousand distinct CDR3 sequences, roughly 20% seen once; the top ten hold approximately 13%. Sequencing input: PBMCs or a T cell subset sorted from them (not recorded which). The receptor source for this set is an adult woman who had mild COVID-19 (a few samples of this study predate the infection). Cell type and time point are not known. Both conserved end residues are part of each CDR3. The D gene is left open where the match is weak. Some rows have no size entry. The others give once, few or many, or a class for an expanded clone.

J,D,size,V,CDR3,DNA
TRBJ2-6,NA,few,TRBV29-1,CSVMRHGAGANVLTF,TGCAGCGTCATGAGACATGGGGCCGGGGCCAACGTCCTGACTTTC
TRBJ2-1,TRBD2,NA,TRBV29-1,CSALGLAGVNEQFF,TGCAGCGCCCTGGGACTAGCGGGAGTCAATGAGCAGTTCTTC
TRBJ2-5,NA,NA,TRBV21-1,CASNLTVSDCLPTQYF,TGTGCCAGCAACCTTACCGTTAGCGACTGCTTGCCGACCCAGTACTTC
TRBJ1-3,NA,once,TRBV5-5,CASRDLVSGNTIYF,TGTGCCAGCAGGGACTTGGTCTCTGGAAACACCATATATTTT
TRBJ2-5,TRBD2,many,TRBV9,CASSHGGRGRGETQYF,TGTGCCAGCAGCCACGGGGGGAGGGGAAGAGGAGAGACCCAGTACTTC
TRBJ2-7,TRBD2,NA,TRBV11-2,CASSRPSGAYYEQYF,TGTGCCAGCAGCCGACCTAGCGGGGCCTACTACGAGCAGTACTTC
TRBJ1-4,NA,NA,TRBV5-1,CASSLRTVNEKLFF,TGCGCCAGCAGCTTAAGGACAGTTAATGAAAAACTGTTTTTT
TRBJ2-7,TRBD2,NA,TRBV7-2,CASSFVAGTREYEQYF,TGTGCCAGCAGCTTCGTGGCCGGGACTAGAGAGTACGAGCAGTACTTC
TRBJ2-3,NA,NA,TRBV5-1,CASSLDSFPDKQYF,TGCGCCAGCAGCTTGGACTCCTTCCCAGATAAGCAGTATTTT
TRBJ2-1,NA,few,TRBV5-6,CACRRWALRAYNEQFF,TGTGCCTGCCGTAGGTGGGCTCTAAGGGCCTACAATGAGCAGTTCTTC
TRBJ2-3,NA,few,TRBV4-1,CASSVWGRSTDTQYF,TGCGCCAGCAGCGTGTGGGGGCGTAGCACAGATACGCAGTATTTT
TRBJ2-3,NA,NA,TRBV3-1,CASSRRGGDTQYF,TGTGCCAGCAGCCGCAGGGGTGGAGATACGCAGTATTTT
TRBJ1-1,NA,few,TRBV7-8,CASSPRRLNTEAFF,TGTGCCAGCAGCCCCCGGCGGCTGAACACTGAAGCTTTCTTT
TRBJ2-7,TRBD2,NA,TRBV20-1,CSARVLAGSGEQYF,TGCAGTGCTAGAGTACTAGCGGGTTCGGGGGAGCAGTACTTC
TRBJ1-5,NA,NA,TRBV28,CASTRSGRSNQPQHF,TGTGCCAGCACCAGATCCGGACGGAGCAATCAGCCCCAGCATTTT
TRBJ2-6,NA,NA,TRBV6-4,CASSDSVLSGANVLTF,TGTGCCAGCAGTGACTCAGTACTCTCTGGGGCCAACGTCCTGACTTTC
TRBJ2-1,TRBD2,few,TRBV24-1,CATSDSMTSGLQEDEQFF,TGTGCCACCAGTGATTCGATGACTAGCGGCCTACAGGAGGATGAGCAGTTCTTC
TRBJ1-1,NA,NA,TRBV27,CASSGGSLNTEAFF,TGTGCCAGCAGTGGGGGGTCACTTAACACTGAAGCTTTCTTT
TRBJ2-3,TRBD2,NA,TRBV18,CASSPPGRVTDTQYF,TGTGCCAGCTCACCACCCGGGAGGGTTACAGATACGCAGTATTTT
TRBJ2-2,NA,few,TRBV7-9,CASSPRAGGNTGELFF,TGTGCCAGCAGCCCACGGGCCGGGGGGAACACCGGGGAGCTGTTTTTT
TRBJ2-3,NA,NA,TRBV6-2/TRBV6-3,CASSRTPNTQYF,TGTGCCAGCAGTCGGACCCCAAATACGCAGTATTTT
TRBJ1-1,NA,NA,TRBV19,CASSMRQSEAFF,TGTGCCAGTAGTATGAGACAGTCTGAAGCTTTCTTT
TRBJ1-2,TRBD1,NA,TRBV29-1,CSVEQDRGFGYTF,TGCAGCGTTGAACAGGACAGGGGTTTTGGCTACACCTTC
TRBJ1-2,NA,NA,TRBV5-1,CASSPYSGRVNDYGYTF,TGCGCCAGCAGCCCGTACTCGGGACGGGTCAACGACTATGGCTACACCTTC
TRBJ2-1,TRBD2,NA,TRBV7-6,CASSTRTRGTSEEQFF,TGTGCCAGCAGCACTCGTACTCGGGGGACTAGCGAGGAGCAGTTCTTC
TRBJ2-7,TRBD1,few,TRBV5-1,CASSLEQGVYEQYF,TGCGCCAGCAGCTTGGAGCAGGGGGTCTACGAGCAGTACTTC
TRBJ2-3,NA,many,TRBV4-2,CASSQDVSTDTQYF,TGTGCCAGCAGCCAAGATGTCAGCACAGATACGCAGTATTTT
TRBJ1-2,NA,NA,TRBV29-1,CSVEGGSYGYTF,TGCAGCGTTGAAGGGGGATCCTATGGCTACACCTTC
TRBJ2-3,NA,NA,TRBV7-8,CASSLGRPTHTQYF,TGTGCCAGCAGCTTGGGCAGGCCAACCCATACGCAGTATTTT
TRBJ2-2,NA,NA,TRBV6-2/TRBV6-3,CASSTLVGAGAWELFF,TGTGCCAGCAGCACCCTCGTCGGGGCCGGGGCGTGGGAGCTGTTTTTT
TRBJ2-5,NA,NA,TRBV29-1,CSVDHQGGETQYF,TGCAGCGTTGACCACCAGGGAGGAGAGACCCAGTACTTC
TRBJ2-1,NA,NA,TRBV12-1,CASSSLAEPYNEQFF,TGTGCCAGCAGCTCTCTAGCGGAACCTTACAATGAGCAGTTCTTC
TRBJ2-3,TRBD1,NA,TRBV5-1,CASSLMDRGTDTQYF,TGCGCCAGCAGCTTGATGGACAGGGGAACAGATACGCAGTATTTT
TRBJ2-1,TRBD2,NA,TRBV7-8,CASSLTGGLAYNEQFF,TGTGCCAGCAGCTTAACGGGGGGGCTGGCCTACAATGAGCAGTTCTTC
TRBJ1-1,NA,NA,TRBV7-9,CASSLGGTSWVRKTEAFF,TGTGCCAGCAGCTTAGGAGGGACGTCCTGGGTCAGAAAGACTGAAGCTTTCTTT
TRBJ1-1,NA,NA,TRBV7-6,CASSLWGDEAFF,TGTGCCAGCAGCTTATGGGGGGACGAAGCTTTCTTT
TRBJ2-7,TRBD1,NA,TRBV11-3,CASSLGQGTNEQYF,TGTGCCAGCAGCTTAGGACAGGGGACGAACGAGCAGTACTTC
TRBJ1-5,TRBD1,NA,TRBV15,CATSSGTGGHGNQPQHF,TGTGCCACCAGCAGCGGGACAGGGGGGCATGGCAATCAGCCCCAGCATTTT
TRBJ2-7,TRBD2,few,TRBV29-1,CSALAGNYEQYF,TGCAGCGCCCTAGCGGGGAATTACGAGCAGTACTTC
TRBJ1-1,NA,few,TRBV29-1,CSVRPLNTEAFF,TGCAGCGTCCGACCTCTGAACACTGAAGCTTTCTTT
TRBJ2-3,NA,few,TRBV5-1,CASSVTSFLDTQYF,TGCGCCAGCAGCGTGACCAGCTTCCTAGATACGCAGTATTTT
TRBJ2-5,NA,few,TRBV5-5,CASSSPGTQVEETQYF,TGTGCCAGCAGTTCCCCTGGGACCCAGGTGGAAGAGACCCAGTACTTC